This T cell receptor beta chain comes out of a study of shared clonotypes between healthy human individuals. About the research overall: There were three CD4 naive, three CD4 memory, two CD8 naive and one CD8 memory plates per donor.

The material for each subset, its genomic DNA, was split evenly across several immunoSEQ plates. Sequencing used immunoSEQ multiplex PCR; TCRdb keeps in-frame clones, though not all of them. The sample lists roughly 1,000,000 clones; 75% to 80% were seen once. This CDR3 region has 14 residues. Germline lookup yields CDR1 SGHAT and CDR2 FQDESV (reference sequence). Trimming took off 2 bases at V and 5 bases at J, with 10 bases between the two ends. This clone was picked up one time. Its cognate antigen is unknown. Study observations and caveats: In the sorted subsets, rarefaction showed sequencing was incomplete despite large depth.

This chain joins TRBV11-1 and TRBJ1-5, with no clear D. Input material: memory CD4+ T cells from PBMCs. Subset: CD45RA-negative fraction. This TCR came from a young man in good health. Some clones in this sample may be carry-over from other donors' samples. CDR3 protein: CASSLSSKDQPQHF. The CDR3 region has the DNA TGTGCCAGCAGCTTATCCAGTAAGGATCAGCCCCAGCATTTT.